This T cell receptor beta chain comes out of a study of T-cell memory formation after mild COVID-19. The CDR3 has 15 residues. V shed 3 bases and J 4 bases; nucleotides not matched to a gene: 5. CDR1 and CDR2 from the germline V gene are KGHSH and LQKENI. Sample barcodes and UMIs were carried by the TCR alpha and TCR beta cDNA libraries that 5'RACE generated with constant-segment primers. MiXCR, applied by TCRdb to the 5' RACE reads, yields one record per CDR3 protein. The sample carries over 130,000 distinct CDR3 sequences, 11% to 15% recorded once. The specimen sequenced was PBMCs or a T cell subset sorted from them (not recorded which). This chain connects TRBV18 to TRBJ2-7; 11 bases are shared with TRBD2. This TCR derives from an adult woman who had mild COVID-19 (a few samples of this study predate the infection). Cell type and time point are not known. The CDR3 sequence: CASSPSSGRWYEQYF. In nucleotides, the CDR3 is TGTGCCAGCTCACCCTCTAGCGGGAGGTGGTACGAGCAGTACTTC.